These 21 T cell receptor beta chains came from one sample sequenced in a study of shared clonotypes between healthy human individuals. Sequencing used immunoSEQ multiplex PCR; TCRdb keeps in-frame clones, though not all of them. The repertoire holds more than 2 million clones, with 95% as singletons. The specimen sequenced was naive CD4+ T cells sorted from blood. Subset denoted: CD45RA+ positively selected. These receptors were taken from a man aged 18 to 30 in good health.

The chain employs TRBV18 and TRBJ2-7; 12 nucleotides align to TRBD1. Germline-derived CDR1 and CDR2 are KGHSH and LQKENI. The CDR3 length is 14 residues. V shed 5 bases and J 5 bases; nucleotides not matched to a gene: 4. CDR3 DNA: TGTGCCAGCTCATCCGGGACAGGGGGCCACGAGCAGTACTTC. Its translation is CASSSGTGGHEQYF.

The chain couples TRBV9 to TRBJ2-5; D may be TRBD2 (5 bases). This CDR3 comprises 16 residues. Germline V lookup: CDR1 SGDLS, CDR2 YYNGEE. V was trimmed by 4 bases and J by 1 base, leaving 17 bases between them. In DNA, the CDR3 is TGTGCCAGCAGCCAAGCGGCTGGAACAAGCCAAGAGACCCAGTACTTC. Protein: CASSQAAGTSQETQYF.

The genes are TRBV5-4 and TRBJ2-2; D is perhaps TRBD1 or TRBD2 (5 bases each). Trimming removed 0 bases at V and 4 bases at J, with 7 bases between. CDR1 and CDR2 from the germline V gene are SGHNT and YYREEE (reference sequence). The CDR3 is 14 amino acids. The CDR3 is CASSLEGTTGELFF. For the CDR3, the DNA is TGTGCCAGCAGCTTGGAGGGGACCACCGGGGAGCTGTTTTTT.

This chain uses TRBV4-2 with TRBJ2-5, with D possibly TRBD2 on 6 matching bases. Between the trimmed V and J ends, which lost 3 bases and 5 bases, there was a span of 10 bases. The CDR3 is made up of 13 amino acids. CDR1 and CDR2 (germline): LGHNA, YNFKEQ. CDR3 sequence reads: CASSQDGGETQYF. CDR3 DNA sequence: TGTGCCAGCAGCCAGGATGGAGGGGAGACCCAGTACTTC.

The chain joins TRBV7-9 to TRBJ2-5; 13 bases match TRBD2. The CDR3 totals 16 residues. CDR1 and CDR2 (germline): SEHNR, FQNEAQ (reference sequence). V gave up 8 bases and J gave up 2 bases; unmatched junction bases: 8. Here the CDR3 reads CASGLRLAGGQETQYF. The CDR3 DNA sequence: TGTGCCAGCGGTCTTCGACTAGCGGGGGGACAAGAGACCCAGTACTTC.

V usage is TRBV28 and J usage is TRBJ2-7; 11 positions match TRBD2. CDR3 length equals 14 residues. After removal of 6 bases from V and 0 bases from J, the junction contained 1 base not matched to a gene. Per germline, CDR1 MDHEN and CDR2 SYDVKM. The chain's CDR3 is CASSGTSGSYEQYF. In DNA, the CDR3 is TGTGCCAGCAGCGGGACTAGCGGCTCCTACGAGCAGTACTTC.

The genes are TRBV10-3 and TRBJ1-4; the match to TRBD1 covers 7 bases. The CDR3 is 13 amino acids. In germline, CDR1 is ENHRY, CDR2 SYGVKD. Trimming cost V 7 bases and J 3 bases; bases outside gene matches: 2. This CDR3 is CAIKGAANEKLFF. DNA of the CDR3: TGTGCCATCAAGGGGGCGGCTAATGAAAAACTGTTTTTT.

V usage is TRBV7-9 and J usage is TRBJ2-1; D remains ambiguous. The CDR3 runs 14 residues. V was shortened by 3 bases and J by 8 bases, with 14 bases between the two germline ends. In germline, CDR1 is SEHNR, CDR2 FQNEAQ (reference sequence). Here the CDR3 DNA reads TGTGCCAGCAGCTTTGGAGTCGGAACGGATGAGCAGTTCTTC. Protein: CASSFGVGTDEQFF.

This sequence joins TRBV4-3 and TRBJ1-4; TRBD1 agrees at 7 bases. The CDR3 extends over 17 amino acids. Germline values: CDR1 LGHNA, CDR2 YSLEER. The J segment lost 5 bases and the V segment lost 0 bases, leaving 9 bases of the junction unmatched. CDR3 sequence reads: CASSQESTGQINEKLFF. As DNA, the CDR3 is TGCGCCAGCAGCCAAGAGTCTACGGGACAGATAAATGAAAAACTGTTTTTT.

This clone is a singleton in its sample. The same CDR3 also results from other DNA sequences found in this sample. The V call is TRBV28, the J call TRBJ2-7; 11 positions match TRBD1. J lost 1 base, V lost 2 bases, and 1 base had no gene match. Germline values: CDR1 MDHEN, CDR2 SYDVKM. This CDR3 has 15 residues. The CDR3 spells CASSLGTGGSYEQYF. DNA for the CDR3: TGTGCCAGCAGTTTAGGGACAGGGGGATCCTACGAGCAGTACTTC.

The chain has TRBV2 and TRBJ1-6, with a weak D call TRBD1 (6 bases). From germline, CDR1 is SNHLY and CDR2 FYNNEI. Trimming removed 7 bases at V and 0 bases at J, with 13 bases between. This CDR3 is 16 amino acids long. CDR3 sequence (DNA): TGTGCCAGCAAGCCCCAGGGGAGCTCCTATAATTCACCCCTCCACTTT. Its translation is CASKPQGSSYNSPLHF.

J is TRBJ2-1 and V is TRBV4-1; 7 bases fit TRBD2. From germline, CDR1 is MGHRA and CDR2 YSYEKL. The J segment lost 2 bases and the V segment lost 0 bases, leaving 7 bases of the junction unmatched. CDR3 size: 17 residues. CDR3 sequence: CASSQELARGTYNEQFF. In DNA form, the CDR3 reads TGCGCCAGCAGCCAAGAGTTAGCGCGGGGGACCTACAATGAGCAGTTCTTC.

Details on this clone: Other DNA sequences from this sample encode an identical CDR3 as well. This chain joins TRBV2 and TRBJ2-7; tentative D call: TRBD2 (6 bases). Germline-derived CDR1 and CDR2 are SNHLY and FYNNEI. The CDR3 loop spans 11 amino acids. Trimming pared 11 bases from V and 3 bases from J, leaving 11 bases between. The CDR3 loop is CASGDFYEQYF. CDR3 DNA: TGTGCCTCGGGGGACTTCTACGAGCAGTACTTC.

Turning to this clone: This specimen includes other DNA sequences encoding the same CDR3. The chain's CDR3 is CASSPGGTDTQYF. CDR3 sequence (DNA): TGTGCCAGCTCACCAGGGGGCACAGATACGCAGTATTTT. The J gene is TRBJ2-3, the V gene TRBV18; D gene uncertain. Trimming removed 2 bases at V and 1 base at J, with 4 bases between. CDR1 KGHSH and CDR2 LQKENI come from the germline V gene. CDR3 length: 13 residues.

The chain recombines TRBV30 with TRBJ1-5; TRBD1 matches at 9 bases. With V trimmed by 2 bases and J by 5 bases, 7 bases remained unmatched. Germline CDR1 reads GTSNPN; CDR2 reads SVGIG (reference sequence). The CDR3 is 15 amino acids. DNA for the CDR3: TGTGCCTGGAGTCTAGCAGACAGGGGGGATCAGCCCCAGCATTTT. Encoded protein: CAWSLADRGDQPQHF. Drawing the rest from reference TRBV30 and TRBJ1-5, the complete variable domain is SQTIHQWPATLVQPVGSPLSLECTVEGTSNPNLYWYRQAAGRGLQLLFYSVGIGQISSEVPQNLSASRPQDRQFILSSKKLLLSDSGFYLCAWSLADRGDQPQHFGDGTRLSIL.

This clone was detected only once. The CDR3 loop is CASSYSVQEVPYF. CDR3 nucleotide sequence: TGTGCCAGCAGTTACTCCGTACAGGAGGTCCCATACTTC. V gene TRBV6-5 combines with J gene TRBJ2-7; possibly TRBD1 or TRBD2 for D (5 bases each). Germline CDR1 and CDR2: MNHEY and SVGAGI. This CDR3 spans 13 amino acids. Between the trimmed V and J ends, which lost 0 bases and 13 bases, there was a span of 16 bases.

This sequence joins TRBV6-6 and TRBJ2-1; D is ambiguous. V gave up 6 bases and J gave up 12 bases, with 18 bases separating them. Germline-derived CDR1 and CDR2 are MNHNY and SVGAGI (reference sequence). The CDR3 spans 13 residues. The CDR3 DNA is TGTGCCAGCAGACGCCAGGCGGTCGAAGGGCAGTTCTTC. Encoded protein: CASRRQAVEGQFF.

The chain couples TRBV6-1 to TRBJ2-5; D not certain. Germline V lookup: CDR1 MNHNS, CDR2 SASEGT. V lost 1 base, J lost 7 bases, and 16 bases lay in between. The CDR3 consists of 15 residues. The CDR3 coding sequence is TGTGCCAGCAGTGAAGAAAACACGACTCCGGGGACCCAGTACTTC. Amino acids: CASSEENTTPGTQYF.

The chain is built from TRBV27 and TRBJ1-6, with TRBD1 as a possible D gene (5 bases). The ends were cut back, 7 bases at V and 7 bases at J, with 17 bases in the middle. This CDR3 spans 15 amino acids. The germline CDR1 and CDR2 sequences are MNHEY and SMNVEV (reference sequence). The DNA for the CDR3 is TGTGCCAGCACTAGTATGGGACTCCGGAATTCACCCCTCCACTTT. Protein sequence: CASTSMGLRNSPLHF.

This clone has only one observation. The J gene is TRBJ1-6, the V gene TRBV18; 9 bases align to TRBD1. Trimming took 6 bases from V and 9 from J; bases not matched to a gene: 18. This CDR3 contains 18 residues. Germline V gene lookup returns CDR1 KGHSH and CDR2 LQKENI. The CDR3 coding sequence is TGTGCCAGCTCGCTATCGTCTGGCAGGACAGGGGTTCTTTCACCCCTCCACTTT. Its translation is CASSLSSGRTGVLSPLHF.

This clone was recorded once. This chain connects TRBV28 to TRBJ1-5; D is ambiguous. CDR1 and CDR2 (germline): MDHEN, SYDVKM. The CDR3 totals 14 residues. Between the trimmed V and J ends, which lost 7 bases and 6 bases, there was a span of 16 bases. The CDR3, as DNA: TGTGCCAGCAAAAGGTTCGTTTCGGGTCAGCCCCAGCATTTT. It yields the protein CASKRFVSGQPQHF.